This TCR beta chain is from a study of early T cells in non-severe SARS-CoV-2 infection. This clonotype has at least ten counts. The V gene's germline CDR1 is DFQATT and CDR2 SNEGSKA (reference sequence). This CDR3 has 16 residues. V was trimmed by 4 bases and J by 1 base, leaving 19 bases between them. TCRdb re-derived calls from the 5' RACE reads in MiXCR, one entry per CDR3 protein. Seen here are about 77,000 distinct CDR3 sequences, approximately 5% observed once, and the top ten hold less than 9.5%. The source of this sequence is an adult who was a healthcare worker with PCR-confirmed SARS-CoV-2 infection or an uninfected control (not recorded which). The chain carries TRBV20-1 and TRBJ1-1; perhaps TRBD1 as D (6 bases). Sequences were derived from whole blood, sampled at baseline. The CDR3 loop is CSATGAPSSWNTEAFF. CDR3 nucleotides: TGCAGTGCTACAGGGGCACCATCTAGCTGGAACACTGAAGCTTTCTTT.